These T cell receptor beta chains were read from a single sample in a study of cytomegalovirus exposure and HLA in healthy donors. Using immunoSEQ multiplex PCR, the repertoire was profiled, and TCRdb retains in-frame clones only, with some absent. The table includes some 150,000 clones, under 80% detected once. Material: PBMCs. The receptors come from a man younger than 35 in good health and CMV-seropositive. Both conserved end residues are trimmed from each CDR3. A D gene is named only where the DNA matches it firmly.

CDR3: ASSQVHRTVSSYEQY
D: -
J: TRBJ2-7
V: TRBV4-1

CDR3: ASKMPGENEQF
D: -
J: TRBJ2-1
V: TRBV9

CDR3: ASSQAGQGGQF
D: TRBD1
J: TRBJ2-1
V: TRBV4-3

CDR3: ASSLLAGGLNEQY
D: TRBD2
J: TRBJ2-7
V: TRBV27

CDR3: ASSEVSYNEQF
D: -
J: TRBJ2-1
V: TRBV7-8

CDR3: ASSQDAAGVGEQF
D: TRBD2
J: TRBJ2-1
V: TRBV14

CDR3: ASIGASGGYEQY
D: TRBD2
J: TRBJ2-7
V: TRBV7-9

CDR3: ASSSGQLIGELF
D: TRBD1
J: TRBJ2-2
V: TRBV28

CDR3: ASSYSISGIPEQY
D: -
J: TRBJ2-7
V: TRBV6-5

CDR3: AIREDSTYEQY
D: -
J: -
V: TRBV10-3

CDR3: ASSVSVYNEQF
D: -
J: TRBJ2-1
V: TRBV2

CDR3: ASSVDRGNEKLF
D: TRBD1
J: TRBJ1-4
V: TRBV6-1

CDR3: ASSPHPDRWGEAF
D: -
J: TRBJ1-1
V: TRBV6-5

CDR3: ASSRWGQTNTGELF
D: -
J: TRBJ2-2
V: TRBV27

CDR3: ASSIGASNQPQH
D: -
J: TRBJ1-5
V: TRBV19

CDR3: ASLRLADSTDTQY
D: TRBD2
J: TRBJ2-3
V: TRBV5-1

CDR3: ASSLLAGAIGQPQH
D: -
J: TRBJ1-5
V: TRBV28

CDR3: ASSQTSGRDNEQF
D: TRBD2
J: TRBJ2-1
V: TRBV4-2

CDR3: ASSFGSGGILETQY
D: TRBD2
J: TRBJ2-5
V: TRBV7-7

CDR3: ASSLGGGLREKLF
D: -
J: TRBJ1-4
V: TRBV11-2

CDR3: ASSYLRGRSTGELF
D: TRBD1
J: TRBJ2-2
V: TRBV5-6

CDR3: ASSLDQARVPTEAF
D: -
J: TRBJ1-1
V: TRBV7-9

CDR3: ASSQDRAGRAYGYT
D: -
J: TRBJ1-2
V: TRBV4-1

CDR3: ASSIVTGHSYEQY
D: TRBD1
J: TRBJ2-7
V: TRBV19

CDR3: SARQGYGYT
D: TRBD1
J: TRBJ1-2
V: TRBV20-1

CDR3: ASSEGNPSGSKDTQY
D: TRBD2
J: TRBJ2-3
V: TRBV13

CDR3: ASSLARTGGFEQY
D: TRBD1
J: TRBJ2-7
V: TRBV28

CDR3: ASSPLSSKSGETQY
D: -
J: TRBJ2-5
V: TRBV18

CDR3: ASIRGNTEAF
D: -
J: TRBJ1-1
V: TRBV6-1

CDR3: ASSFWDRVETQY
D: TRBD1
J: TRBJ2-5
V: TRBV7-9

CDR3: ASSERGIDEKLF
D: -
J: TRBJ1-4
V: TRBV10-2

CDR3: ASSSYDTTVGTANYGYT
D: TRBD1
J: TRBJ1-2
V: TRBV7-2

CDR3: AIRETGADSGANVLT
D: TRBD1
J: TRBJ2-6
V: TRBV10-3

CDR3: ASSYRSRELF
D: -
J: TRBJ2-2
V: TRBV28

CDR3: ASSEPRGITEKLF
D: TRBD1
J: TRBJ1-4
V: TRBV6-1

CDR3: ASSIARFSTDTQY
D: -
J: TRBJ2-3
V: TRBV19

CDR3: ASSFGGRGSTDTQY
D: -
J: TRBJ2-3
V: TRBV5-1

CDR3: ASSVQGERQPQH
D: -
J: TRBJ1-5
V: TRBV4-2

CDR3: ASSFYGSNYGYT
D: -
J: TRBJ1-2
V: TRBV27

CDR3: ASSMWAGQETQY
D: -
J: TRBJ2-5
V: TRBV19

CDR3: ASSFRTGSYEQY
D: TRBD1
J: TRBJ2-7
V: TRBV4-3

CDR3: ASSPTSGGYNEQF
D: TRBD2
J: TRBJ2-1
V: TRBV18

CDR3: ASSQEGLGGAEDTQY
D: -
J: TRBJ2-3
V: TRBV14

CDR3: ASSYRGFTYEQY
D: -
J: TRBJ2-7
V: TRBV6-5

CDR3: ASSLGDSQEAF
D: TRBD1
J: TRBJ1-1
V: TRBV5-1

CDR3: SVGLAGVGETQY
D: TRBD2
J: TRBJ2-5
V: TRBV29-1

CDR3: ASSAGQGENYGYT
D: TRBD1
J: TRBJ1-2
V: TRBV9

CDR3: SVVVGSYGYT
D: -
J: TRBJ1-2
V: TRBV29-1

CDR3: ASSLEWTFSSPLH
D: -
J: TRBJ1-6
V: TRBV5-1

CDR3: ASSRQGFNQPQH
D: TRBD1
J: TRBJ1-5
V: TRBV14